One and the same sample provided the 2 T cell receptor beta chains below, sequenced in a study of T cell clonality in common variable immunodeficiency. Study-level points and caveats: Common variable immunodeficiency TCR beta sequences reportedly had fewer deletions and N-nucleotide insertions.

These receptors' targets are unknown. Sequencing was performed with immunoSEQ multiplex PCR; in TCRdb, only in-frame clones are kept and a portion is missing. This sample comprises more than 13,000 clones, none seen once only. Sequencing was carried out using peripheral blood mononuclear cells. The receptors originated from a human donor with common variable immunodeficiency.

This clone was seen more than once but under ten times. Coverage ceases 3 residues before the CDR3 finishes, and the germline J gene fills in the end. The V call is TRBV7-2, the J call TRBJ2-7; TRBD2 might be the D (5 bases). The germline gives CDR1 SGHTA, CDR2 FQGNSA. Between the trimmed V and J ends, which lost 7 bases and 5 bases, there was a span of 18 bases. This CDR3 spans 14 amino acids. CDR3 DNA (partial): TGTGCCAGCACCCTATTTTCGTCCGGGGACGAG. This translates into CASTLFSSGDE. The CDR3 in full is CASTLFSSGDEQYF.

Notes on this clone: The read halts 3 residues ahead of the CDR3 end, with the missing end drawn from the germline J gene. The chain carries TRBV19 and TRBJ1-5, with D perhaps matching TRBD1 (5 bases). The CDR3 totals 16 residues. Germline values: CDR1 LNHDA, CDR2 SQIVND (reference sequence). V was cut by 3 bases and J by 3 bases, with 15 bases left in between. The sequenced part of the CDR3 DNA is TGTGCCAGTAGTATTTGGGCGGGGCAGACCAATCAGCCC. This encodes CASSIWAGQTNQP. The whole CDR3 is CASSIWAGQTNQPQHF.